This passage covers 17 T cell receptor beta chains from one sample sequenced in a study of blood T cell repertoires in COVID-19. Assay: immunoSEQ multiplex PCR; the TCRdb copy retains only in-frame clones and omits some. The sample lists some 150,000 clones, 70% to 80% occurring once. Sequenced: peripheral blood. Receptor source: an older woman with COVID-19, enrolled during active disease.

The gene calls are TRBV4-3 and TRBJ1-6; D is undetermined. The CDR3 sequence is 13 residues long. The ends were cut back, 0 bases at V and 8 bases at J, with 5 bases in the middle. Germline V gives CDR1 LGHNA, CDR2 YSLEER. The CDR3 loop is CASSQDEYSPLHF. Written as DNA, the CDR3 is TGCGCCAGCAGCCAAGATGAGTATTCACCCCTCCACTTT.

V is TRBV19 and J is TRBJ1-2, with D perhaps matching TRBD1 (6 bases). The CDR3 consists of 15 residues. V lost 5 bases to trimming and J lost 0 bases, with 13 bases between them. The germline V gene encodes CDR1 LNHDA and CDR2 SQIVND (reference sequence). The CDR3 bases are TGTGCCAGTAGTCCAGGACAGTCAACTAACTATGGCTACACCTTC. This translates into CASSPGQSTNYGYTF.

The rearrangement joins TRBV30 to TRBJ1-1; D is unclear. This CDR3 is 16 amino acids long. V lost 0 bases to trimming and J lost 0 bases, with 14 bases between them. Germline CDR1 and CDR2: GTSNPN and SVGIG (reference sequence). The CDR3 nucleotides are TGTGCCTGGAGTGTACGCAGTTCTCGTATGAACACTGAAGCTTTCTTT. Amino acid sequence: CAWSVRSSRMNTEAFF.

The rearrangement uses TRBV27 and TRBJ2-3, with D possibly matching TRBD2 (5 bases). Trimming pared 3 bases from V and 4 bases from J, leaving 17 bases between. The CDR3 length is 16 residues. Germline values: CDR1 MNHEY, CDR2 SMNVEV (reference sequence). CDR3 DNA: TGTGCCAGCAGTTTCGAGCTGGCTAGCCGGCCAGATACGCAGTATTTT. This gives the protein CASSFELASRPDTQYF.

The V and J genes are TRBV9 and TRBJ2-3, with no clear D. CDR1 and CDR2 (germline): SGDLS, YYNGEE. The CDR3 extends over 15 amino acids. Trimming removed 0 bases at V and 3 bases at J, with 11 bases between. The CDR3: CASSVGSLATDTQYF. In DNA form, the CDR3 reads TGTGCCAGCAGCGTAGGGTCCTTAGCAACAGATACGCAGTATTTT.

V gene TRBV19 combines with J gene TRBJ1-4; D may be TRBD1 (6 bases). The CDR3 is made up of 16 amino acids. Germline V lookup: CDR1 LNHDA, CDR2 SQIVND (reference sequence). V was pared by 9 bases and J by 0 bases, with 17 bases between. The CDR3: CASHPGGRATNEKLFF. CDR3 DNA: TGTGCCAGCCACCCGGGGGGCAGAGCAACTAATGAAAAACTGTTTTTT. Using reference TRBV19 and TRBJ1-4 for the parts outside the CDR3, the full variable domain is DGGITQSPKYLFRKEGQNVTLSCEQNLNHDAMYWYRQDPGQGLRLIYYSQIVNDFQKGDIAEGYSVSREKKESFPLTVTSAQKNPTAFYLCASHPGGRATNEKLFFGSGTQLSVL.

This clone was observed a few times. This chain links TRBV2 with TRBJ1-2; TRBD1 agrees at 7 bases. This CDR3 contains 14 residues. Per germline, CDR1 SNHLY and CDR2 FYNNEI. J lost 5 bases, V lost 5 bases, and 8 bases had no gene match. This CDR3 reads CASSPRQGRYGYTF. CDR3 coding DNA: TGTGCCAGCAGTCCCCGACAGGGAAGGTATGGCTACACCTTC.

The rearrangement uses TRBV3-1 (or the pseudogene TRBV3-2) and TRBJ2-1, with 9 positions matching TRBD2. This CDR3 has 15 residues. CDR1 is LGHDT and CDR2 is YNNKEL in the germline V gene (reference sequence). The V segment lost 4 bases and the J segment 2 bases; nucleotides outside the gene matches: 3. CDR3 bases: TGTGCCAGCAGCCCCAGCGGGGGGCCCTACAATGAGCAGTTCTTC. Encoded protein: CASSPSGGPYNEQFF.

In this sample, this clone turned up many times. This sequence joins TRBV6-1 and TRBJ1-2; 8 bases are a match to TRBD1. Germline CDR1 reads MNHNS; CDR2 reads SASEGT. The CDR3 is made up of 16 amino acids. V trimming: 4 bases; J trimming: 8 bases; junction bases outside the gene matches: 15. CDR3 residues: CASSGPGTGYLGGYTF. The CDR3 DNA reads TGTGCCAGCAGTGGCCCCGGGACAGGCTACTTGGGGGGCTACACCTTC.

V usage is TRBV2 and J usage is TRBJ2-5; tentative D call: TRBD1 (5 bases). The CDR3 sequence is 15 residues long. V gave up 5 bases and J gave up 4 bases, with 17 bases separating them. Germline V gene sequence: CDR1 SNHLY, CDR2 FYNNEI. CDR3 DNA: TGTGCCAGCAGTATAGGACCGAGAAGGGGAGAGACCCAGTACTTC. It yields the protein CASSIGPRRGETQYF.

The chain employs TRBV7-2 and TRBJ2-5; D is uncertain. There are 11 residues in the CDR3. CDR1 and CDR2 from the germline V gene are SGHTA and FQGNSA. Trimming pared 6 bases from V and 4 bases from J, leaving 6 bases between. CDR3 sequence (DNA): TGTGCCAGCAGTCGTCTAGAGACCCAGTACTTC. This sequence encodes CASSRLETQYF.

CDR3 sequence (DNA): TGTGCCAGCAGTTCTCCTCCCGGGGATCAGCCCCAGCATTTT. Translating gives CASSSPPGDQPQHF. The V gene is TRBV28, the J gene TRBJ1-5; D uncertain. CDR1 is MDHEN, CDR2 SYDVKM, per germline. V was pared by 4 bases and J by 5 bases, with 12 bases between. The CDR3 is made up of 14 amino acids.

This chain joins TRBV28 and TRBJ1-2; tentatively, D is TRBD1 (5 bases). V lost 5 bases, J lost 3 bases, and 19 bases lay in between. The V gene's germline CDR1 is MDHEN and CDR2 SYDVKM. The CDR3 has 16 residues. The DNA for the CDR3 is TGTGCCAGCAGTACCCCGTTTCCGGGGGATGACTATGGCTACACCTTC. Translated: CASSTPFPGDDYGYTF.

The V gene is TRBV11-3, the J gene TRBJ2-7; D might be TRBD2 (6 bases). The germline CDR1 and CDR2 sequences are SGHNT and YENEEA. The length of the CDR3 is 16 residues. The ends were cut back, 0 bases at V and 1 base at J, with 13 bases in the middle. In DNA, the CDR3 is TGTGCCAGCAGCTTAGATCGGGGGTTAGCATCCTACGAGCAGTACTTC. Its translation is CASSLDRGLASYEQYF.

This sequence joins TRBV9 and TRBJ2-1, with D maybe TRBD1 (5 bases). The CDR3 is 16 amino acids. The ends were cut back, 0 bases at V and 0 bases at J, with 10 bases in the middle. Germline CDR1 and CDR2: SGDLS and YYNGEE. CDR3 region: CASSVVPGHSYNEQFF. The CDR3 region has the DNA TGTGCCAGCAGCGTAGTTCCAGGGCACTCCTACAATGAGCAGTTCTTC.

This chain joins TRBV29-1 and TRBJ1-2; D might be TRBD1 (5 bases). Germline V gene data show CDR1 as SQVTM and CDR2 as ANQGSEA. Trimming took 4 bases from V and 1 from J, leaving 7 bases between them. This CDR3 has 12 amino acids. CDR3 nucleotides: TGCAGCGTTGGGGGCCTTAACTATGGCTACACCTTC. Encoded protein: CSVGGLNYGYTF.

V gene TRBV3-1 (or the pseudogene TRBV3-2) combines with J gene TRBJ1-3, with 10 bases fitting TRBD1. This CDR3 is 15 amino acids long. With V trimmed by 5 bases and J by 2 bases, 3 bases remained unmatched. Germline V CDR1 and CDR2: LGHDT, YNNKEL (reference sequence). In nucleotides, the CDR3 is TGTGCCAGCAGCGCCGGGACAGGGGCTGGAAACACCATATATTTT. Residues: CASSAGTGAGNTIYF.